This T cell receptor beta chain was retrieved from a study of sequential checkpoint blockade in melanoma. As for the study in general: After nivolumab or ipilimumab alone, some 20 patients had week-13 rebiopsies.

Documented treatment: randomized to nivolumab then ipilimumab (arm A) or the reverse (arm B). This clone was observed once. Its antigen is currently unknown. The assay was immunoSEQ multiplex PCR, and TCRdb's table has in-frame clones only and misses some. This table holds some 18,000 clones, approximately 26% found once. Findings and limits, study-wide: Patients with week-13 increases in T-cell fraction and clonality benefited about 30 times more often. T-cell fraction and clonality followed PD-L1 and CD8+ counts, not mutational load. Pretreatment TIL clonality tracked with response in the nivolumab-first arm.

Trimming took off 5 bases at V and 0 bases at J, with 11 bases between the two ends. In germline, CDR1 is SGHRS, CDR2 YFSETQ. This CDR3 comprises 14 residues. The chain joins TRBV5-1 to TRBJ1-1; the D gene is possibly TRBD1 (6 bases). Sequenced here: tumor tissue (inferred from file names), sampled from a patient given nivolumab and ipilimumab in sequence. This sequence originates from a human donor with melanoma. CDR3 DNA sequence: TGCGCCAGCAGTTACAGGGCCCTGAACACTGAAGCTTTCTTT. Protein sequence: CASSYRALNTEAFF. The full variable domain, in which reference TRBV5-1 and TRBJ1-1 provide the parts outside the CDR3, is KAGVTQTPRYLIKTRGQQVTLSCSPISGHRSVSWYQQTPGQGLQFLFEYFSETQRNKGNFPGRFSGRQFSNSRSEMNVSTLELGDSALYLCASSYRALNTEAFFGQGTRLTVV.